Shown below are 32 T cell receptor beta chains from a single sample sequenced in a study of radiotherapy plus CTLA-4 blockade in lung cancer. Data came from immunoSEQ multiplex PCR; TCRdb stores just in-frame clones and leaves some out. The table includes about 59,000 clones, approximately 67% detected once. Sequences were derived from peripheral blood, sampled from a patient treated with radiotherapy plus ipilimumab. All receptors come from a human donor with non-small cell lung cancer whose response to radiotherapy plus ipilimumab could not be evaluated.

This clone has a handful of counts. V usage is TRBV7-9 and J usage is TRBJ2-1; 8 positions agree with TRBD2. Trimming removed 1 base from V and 6 bases from J; junction bases left unmatched: 5. The CDR3 length is 15 residues. In germline, CDR1 is SEHNR, CDR2 FQNEAQ (reference sequence). The CDR3 here is CASSLVTGGPNEQFF. The CDR3 DNA reads as TGTGCCAGCAGCTTAGTAACGGGAGGGCCCAATGAGCAGTTCTTC.

The genes are TRBV6-1 and TRBJ2-7; TRBD1 might be the D (6 bases). Germline V gene lookup returns CDR1 MNHNS and CDR2 SASEGT. The CDR3 is made up of 16 amino acids. Deletions cut 3 bases from V and 0 bases from J, with 15 bases between. This CDR3 reads CASSEGVGAFSYEQYF. CDR3 nucleotides: TGTGCCAGCAGTGAGGGGGTGGGGGCCTTCTCCTACGAGCAGTACTTC.

This clone is a singleton in its sample. The chain is built from TRBV7-8 and TRBJ2-1, with 10 nucleotides matching TRBD2. The CDR3 runs to 12 residues. V shed 1 base, J shed 15 bases, and the junction held 3 bases outside the gene matches. The germline V gene has CDR1 SGHVS and CDR2 FQNEAQ. The CDR3 DNA follows: TGTGCCAGCAGCTTAGTCCCTAGCGGGAGGTTCTTC. This translates into CASSLVPSGRFF.

Remarks on this clone: With a much larger clone just one base away, this may be a read error. The rearrangement links TRBV2 to TRBJ2-7; 9 bases line up with TRBD1. The CDR3 loop spans 15 amino acids. Trimming cost V 1 base and J 3 bases; bases outside gene matches: 4. Germline-derived CDR1 and CDR2 are SNHLY and FYNNEI. The CDR3 sequence is CASSEDRGRIYEQYF. The CDR3 coding sequence is TGTGCCAGCAGTGAAGACAGGGGGCGAATCTACGAGCAGTACTTC.

V and J are TRBV6-6 and TRBJ1-1; 10 bases align to TRBD1. The CDR3 spans 16 residues. V shed 7 bases, J shed 3 bases, and the junction held 11 bases outside the gene matches. The germline V gene has CDR1 MNHNY and CDR2 SVGAGI (reference sequence). In DNA, the CDR3 is TGTGCCAGCAACCGACCGGGACAGGGGTCGGACACTGAAGCTTTCTTT. It codes for CASNRPGQGSDTEAFF.

The rearrangement uses TRBV2 and TRBJ2-1; 9 bases agree with TRBD2. The trim removed 6 bases at V and 3 bases at J, leaving 6 bases unmatched. Germline-derived CDR1 and CDR2 are SNHLY and FYNNEI. This CDR3 region has 15 residues. The DNA of the CDR3 is TGTGCCAGCAGCTTAGCGGGAGTTTTCTACAATGAGCAGTTCTTC. Protein sequence: CASSLAGVFYNEQFF.

This sequence joins TRBV7-9 and TRBJ1-6; 7 positions agree with TRBD1. CDR3 length equals 15 residues. The J segment lost 6 bases and the V segment lost 4 bases, leaving 6 bases of the junction unmatched. The germline gives CDR1 SEHNR, CDR2 FQNEAQ (reference sequence). CDR3 sequence reads: CASSSNRGSNSPLHF. The DNA of the CDR3 is TGTGCCAGCAGCTCGAACAGGGGCAGTAATTCACCCCTCCACTTT.

The V gene is TRBV7-2, the J gene TRBJ1-2; D gene uncertain. The CDR3 has 11 residues. Per germline, CDR1 SGHTA and CDR2 FQGNSA. Trimming pared 5 bases from V and 1 base from J, leaving 2 bases between. The CDR3 nucleotides are TGTGCCAGCAGCCTTAACTATGGCTACACCTTC. This translates into CASSLNYGYTF.

This chain joins TRBV7-3 and TRBJ1-1; D is unclear. CDR3 length equals 13 residues. Trimming took off 2 bases at V and 1 base at J, with 5 bases between the two ends. Germline V CDR1 and CDR2: SGHTA, FQGTGA. The CDR3 reads CASSLDTNTEAFF. DNA of the CDR3: TGTGCCAGCAGCTTAGACACGAACACTGAAGCTTTCTTT.

The count of this clone is one. This chain joins TRBV5-1 and TRBJ2-7, with TRBD1 identical over 9 bases. The V and J ends lost 0 bases and 0 bases, in that order; junction bases with no gene match: 4. Germline V gene data show CDR1 as SGHRS and CDR2 as YFSETQ. The CDR3 has 16 amino acids. CDR3 sequence: CASSLGPGQGSYEQYF. The CDR3 DNA is TGCGCCAGCAGCTTGGGGCCGGGACAGGGCTCCTACGAGCAGTACTTC.

This clone was observed a few times. This rearrangement joins TRBV18 to TRBJ2-7; 7 bases line up with TRBD1. The ends lost 3 bases at V and 0 bases at J; junction bases unmatched: 5. This CDR3 region has 15 residues. Germline values: CDR1 KGHSH, CDR2 LQKENI. For the CDR3, the DNA is TGTGCCAGCTCACCGGACAGGACCCCCTCCTACGAGCAGTACTTC. This translates into CASSPDRTPSYEQYF.

The chain uses TRBV7-8 and TRBJ2-2; 7 bases map to TRBD1. The V gene's germline CDR1 is SGHVS and CDR2 FQNEAQ. This CDR3 is built from 16 residues. The ends lost 5 bases at V and 5 bases at J; junction bases unmatched: 11. CDR3 in DNA: TGTGCCAGCAGCCACCGAGCGACAGGGTTAACCGGGGAGCTGTTTTTT. Amino acids: CASSHRATGLTGELFF. The variable domain in full, completed from reference TRBV7-8 and TRBJ2-2, reads GAGVSQSPRYKVAKRGQDVALRCDPISGHVSLFWYQQALGQGPEFLTYFQNEAQLDKSGLPSDRFFAERPEGSVSTLKIQRTQQEDSAVYLCASSHRATGLTGELFFGEGSRLTVL.

The rearrangement joins TRBV7-2 to TRBJ1-5; 8 nucleotides match TRBD1. CDR3 length equals 16 residues. Trimming took 2 bases from V and 4 from J; bases not matched to a gene: 7. Germline-derived CDR1 and CDR2 are SGHTA and FQGNSA. CDR3 region: CASSLFLQGANQPQHF. DNA for the CDR3: TGTGCCAGCAGCTTATTTCTTCAGGGGGCGAATCAGCCCCAGCATTTT.

This clone was recorded a few times. The rearrangement links TRBV7-2 to TRBJ1-1; D not resolved. Deletions cut 0 bases from V and 7 bases from J, with 3 bases between. Germline lookup yields CDR1 SGHTA and CDR2 FQGNSA. The CDR3 has 11 residues. In DNA, the CDR3 is TGTGCCAGCAGCTTAGCGAGTGAAGCTTTCTTT. This translates into CASSLASEAFF.

The chain links TRBV10-3 to TRBJ2-2; TRBD1 is a possible D gene (5 bases). Germline V CDR1 and CDR2: ENHRY, SYGVKD. With 4 bases removed from V and 6 bases from J, the gap between germline ends came to 15 bases. This CDR3 comprises 15 residues. In DNA form, the CDR3 reads TGTGCCATCAGTGGAGATGAGAAGGGGCCCGGGGAGCTGTTTTTT. As protein: CAISGDEKGPGELFF.

This sequence joins TRBV14 and TRBJ2-5, with 11 bases lining up with TRBD2. The V and J ends lost 0 bases and 2 bases, in that order; junction bases with no gene match: 11. The CDR3 spans 19 residues. Germline V gene data show CDR1 as SGHDN and CDR2 as FVKESK. The CDR3 sequence is CASSQEPSGGSTWQETQYF. The CDR3 DNA reads TGTGCCAGCAGCCAAGAACCTAGCGGGGGGTCCACGTGGCAAGAGACCCAGTACTTC.

The genes are TRBV19 and TRBJ2-5; 13 positions agree with TRBD2. V was clipped by 7 bases and J by 0 bases; unmatched bases: 8. The CDR3 sequence is 17 residues long. CDR1 is LNHDA and CDR2 is SQIVND in the germline V gene (reference sequence). The CDR3 region is CASTPGLAGRDQETQYF. In DNA form, the CDR3 reads TGTGCCAGTACCCCGGGACTAGCGGGGAGAGACCAAGAGACCCAGTACTTC. The full variable domain, in which reference TRBV19 and TRBJ2-5 provide the parts outside the CDR3, is DGGITQSPKYLFRKEGQNVTLSCEQNLNHDAMYWYRQDPGQGLRLIYYSQIVNDFQKGDIAEGYSVSREKKESFPLTVTSAQKNPTAFYLCASTPGLAGRDQETQYFGPGTRLLVL.

The chain carries TRBV27 and TRBJ2-5; 12 bases align to TRBD2. The J call could be wrong; TRBJ2-7 is a better fit for the DNA end. This CDR3 comprises 14 residues. The germline V gene encodes CDR1 MNHEY and CDR2 SMNVEV (reference sequence). CDR3: CASSSTSGGYEQYF. The CDR3 nucleotides read TGTGCCAGCAGTTCGACTAGCGGGGGTTACGAGCAGTACTTC.

The V and J genes are TRBV11-3 and TRBJ2-2; D remains ambiguous. CDR1 is SGHNT, CDR2 YENEEA, per germline. V was trimmed by 0 bases and J by 7 bases, leaving 3 bases between them. The CDR3 covers 12 residues. The CDR3 DNA follows: TGTGCCAGCAGCTTAGACAGCGGGGAGCTGTTTTTT. Encoded protein: CASSLDSGELFF.

V gene TRBV4-1 combines with J gene TRBJ2-7, with 9 bases aligning to TRBD2. The CDR3 length is 18 residues. The V and J ends lost 4 bases and 2 bases, in that order; junction bases with no gene match: 15. The germline V gene encodes CDR1 MGHRA and CDR2 YSYEKL. CDR3 region: CASSRDGAGTSNAYEQYF. The DNA for the CDR3 is TGCGCCAGCAGCCGAGACGGCGCCGGGACTAGCAATGCCTACGAGCAGTACTTC.

V and J are TRBV19 and TRBJ2-2; possible D gene TRBD2, 8 bases. V gave up 7 bases and J gave up 4 bases, with 28 bases separating them. The CDR3 loop spans 19 amino acids. Germline V gives CDR1 LNHDA, CDR2 SQIVND (reference sequence). CDR3 sequence: CASTSGGTALEDRTGELFF. The CDR3 DNA reads as TGTGCCAGTACCTCGGGGGGGACAGCCCTCGAAGATCGCACCGGGGAGCTGTTTTTT.

The chain joins TRBV5-1 to TRBJ1-2, with D possibly TRBD1 on 5 matching bases. The germline V gene has CDR1 SGHRS and CDR2 YFSETQ. With 1 base removed from V and 7 bases from J, the gap between germline ends came to 20 bases. The CDR3 has 16 residues. CDR3 protein: CASSLTQRTGVSGYTF. In nucleotides, the CDR3 is TGCGCCAGCAGCTTGACGCAAAGAACGGGGGTCAGTGGCTACACCTTC.

Comment on this clone: Other nucleotide sequences in the sample specify the same CDR3. The CDR3 sequence: CASSYVDSSYEQYF. CDR3 DNA: TGTGCCAGCAGTTACGTGGACAGCTCCTACGAGCAGTACTTC. The chain carries TRBV6-5 and TRBJ2-7; perhaps TRBD1 as D (6 bases). In germline, CDR1 is MNHEY, CDR2 SVGAGI. The V end lost 2 bases, the J end lost 0 bases, and 8 bases lay between the germline ends. The CDR3 is 14 amino acids.

A single count supports this clone. V gene TRBV10-3 combines with J gene TRBJ2-7; D possibly corresponds to TRBD1 (6 bases). The CDR3 contains 14 residues. V lost 6 bases and J 2 bases, leaving 14 bases between the germline ends. Per germline, CDR1 ENHRY and CDR2 SYGVKD. The CDR3 here is CAIRTGERTYEQYF. In nucleotides, the CDR3 is TGTGCCATCAGGACAGGTGAAAGAACCTACGAGCAGTACTTC.

CDR3 amino acids: CASSLAEGVYNEQFF. The CDR3 nucleotides are TGTGCCAGCAGCTTAGCAGAGGGGGTATACAATGAGCAGTTCTTC. V and J are TRBV7-9 and TRBJ2-1, with TRBD1 as a possible D gene (6 bases). V lost 0 bases, J lost 4 bases, and 10 bases lay in between. There are 15 residues in the CDR3. The germline CDR1 and CDR2 sequences are SEHNR and FQNEAQ (reference sequence). The variable domain in full, completed from reference TRBV7-9 and TRBJ2-1, reads DTGVSQNPRHKITKRGQNVTFRCDPISEHNRLYWYRQTLGQGPEFLTYFQNEAQLEKSRLLSDRFSAERPKGSFSTLEIQRTEQGDSAMYLCASSLAEGVYNEQFFGPGTRLTVL.

J is TRBJ2-1 and V is TRBV6-4, with D possibly matching TRBD1 (6 bases). Trimming took off 3 bases at V and 6 bases at J, with 15 bases between the two ends. The CDR3 loop spans 15 amino acids. CDR1 is MRHNA, CDR2 SNTAGT, per germline. This CDR3 reads CASSEGTRGGNEQFF. The DNA for the CDR3 is TGTGCCAGCAGTGAGGGGACAAGGGGCGGCAATGAGCAGTTCTTC.

The count of this clone is one. The genes are TRBV11-3 and TRBJ2-5, with D maybe TRBD2 (6 bases). Trimming removed 3 bases from V and 5 bases from J, with 16 bases in between. This CDR3 has 15 residues. Per germline, CDR1 SGHNT and CDR2 YENEEA. CDR3 nucleotides: TGTGCCAGCAGCTTCCCTGGCCCGGAGGGGGAGACCCAGTACTTC. Protein sequence: CASSFPGPEGETQYF.

The rearrangement joins TRBV9 to TRBJ2-5; the match to TRBD2 covers 7 bases. Germline CDR1 SGDLS, CDR2 YYNGEE. V was pared by 4 bases and J by 5 bases, with 11 bases of the junction left unmatched. CDR3 size: 15 residues. The CDR3 nucleotides read TGTGCCAGCAGCTCCCGAACGGGGGAGGGGGAGACCCAGTACTTC. This gives the protein CASSSRTGEGETQYF.

V usage is TRBV5-1 and J usage is TRBJ2-5, with a tentative D call TRBD1 (6 bases). Near its end, the DNA agrees better with TRBJ2-7, so the J call may be wrong. Per germline, CDR1 SGHRS and CDR2 YFSETQ. The CDR3 covers 13 residues. CDR3 coding DNA: TGCGCCAGCAGCTTGGGGACAGAGGCCGAGCAGTACTTC. Translated, it gives CASSLGTEAEQYF.

The chain uses TRBV11-3 and TRBJ2-1; TRBD2 matches 10 bases. Germline loops: CDR1 SGHNT, CDR2 YENEEA. Germline trimming cut 1 base from V and 2 bases from J; bases unmatched to any gene: 5. This CDR3 spans 17 amino acids. The CDR3 loop is CASSLARTSGTYNEQFF. The DNA of the CDR3 is TGTGCCAGCAGCTTAGCTAGGACTAGCGGCACCTACAATGAGCAGTTCTTC.

The rearrangement uses TRBV10-1 and TRBJ2-5; TRBD2 matches 13 bases. The germline CDR1 and CDR2 sequences are WNHNN and SYGVQD (reference sequence). The CDR3 length is 16 residues. With 3 bases clipped from V and 3 bases from J, the junction kept 4 bases outside the gene matches. The CDR3 DNA sequence: TGCGCCAGCAGTGATCTCGGACTAGCGGGAGAAGAGACCCAGTACTTC. Its protein product is CASSDLGLAGEETQYF.

This chain connects TRBV5-6 to TRBJ2-6; D not certain. The V and J ends lost 4 bases and 0 bases respectively, with 11 bases between them. CDR3 length equals 16 residues. Germline V gene sequence: CDR1 SGHDT, CDR2 YYEEEE. The CDR3 reads CASSPPLSSGANVLTF. Written as DNA, the CDR3 is TGTGCCAGCAGCCCCCCCCTGAGCTCTGGGGCCAACGTCCTGACTTTC.